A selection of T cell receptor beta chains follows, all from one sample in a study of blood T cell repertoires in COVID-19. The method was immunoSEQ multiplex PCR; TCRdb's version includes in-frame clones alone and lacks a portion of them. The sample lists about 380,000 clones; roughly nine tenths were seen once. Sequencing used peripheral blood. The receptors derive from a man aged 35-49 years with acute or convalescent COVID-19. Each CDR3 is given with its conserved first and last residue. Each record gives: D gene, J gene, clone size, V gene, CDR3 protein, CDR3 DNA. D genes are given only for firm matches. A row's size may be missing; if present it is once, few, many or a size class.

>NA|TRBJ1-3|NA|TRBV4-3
CASSQDSASGNTIYF
TGCGCCAGCAGCCAAGACAGCGCCTCTGGAAACACCATATATTTT
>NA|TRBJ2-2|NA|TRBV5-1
CASSRGAGELFF
TGCGCCAGCAGTCGGGGTGCCGGGGAGCTGTTTTTT
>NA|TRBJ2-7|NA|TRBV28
CASSPPTGSYEQYF
TGTGCCAGCAGTCCTCCGACTGGATCCTACGAGCAGTACTTC
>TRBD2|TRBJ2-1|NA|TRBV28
CASSSLRPTGTSGGIYNEQFF
TGTGCCAGCAGTTCCCTCCGTCCTACCGGGACTAGCGGGGGCATCTACAATGAGCAGTTCTTC
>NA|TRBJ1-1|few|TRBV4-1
CASSQGAVRAFF
TGCGCCAGCAGCCAAGGGGCAGTACGGGCTTTCTTT
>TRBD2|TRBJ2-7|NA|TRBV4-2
CASSLGLAGVSYEQYF
TGTGCCAGCAGCCTGGGACTAGCGGGGGTGTCCTACGAGCAGTACTTC
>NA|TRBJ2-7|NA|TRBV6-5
CASRIPGLGYEQYF
TGTGCCAGCAGGATTCCAGGGTTGGGCTACGAGCAGTACTTC
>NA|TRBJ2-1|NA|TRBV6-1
CASSELEVYNEQFF
TGTGCCAGCAGTGAATTAGAGGTTTACAATGAGCAGTTCTTC
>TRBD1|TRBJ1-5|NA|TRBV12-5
CASGLVGQGEIQPQHF
TGTGCTAGTGGTTTGGTAGGTCAGGGGGAGATTCAGCCCCAGCATTTT
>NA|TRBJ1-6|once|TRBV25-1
CASSTGGVGGSPLHF
TGTGCCAGCAGTACCGGGGGGGTAGGGGGTTCACCCCTCCACTTT
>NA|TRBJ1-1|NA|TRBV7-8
CASSLAGATEAFF
TGTGCCAGCAGCTTAGCAGGGGCCACTGAAGCTTTCTTT
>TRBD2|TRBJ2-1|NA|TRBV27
CASRTGTSGYNEQFF
TGTGCCAGCAGGACCGGGACTAGCGGATACAATGAGCAGTTCTTC
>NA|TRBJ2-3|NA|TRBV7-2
CASSLSLGTITQYF
TGTGCCAGCAGCTTATCACTAGGAACTATTACGCAGTATTTT
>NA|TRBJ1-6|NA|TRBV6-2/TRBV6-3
CASSETWGPYSPLHF
TGTGCCAGCAGCGAAACGTGGGGGCCGTATTCACCCCTCCACTTT
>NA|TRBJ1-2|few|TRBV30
CAWSGQGNYGYTF
TGTGCCTGGAGCGGGCAGGGAAACTATGGCTACACCTTC
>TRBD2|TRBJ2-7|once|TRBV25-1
CASSGTGWGGEQYF
TGTGCCAGCAGCGGCACGGGTTGGGGGGGCGAGCAGTACTTC
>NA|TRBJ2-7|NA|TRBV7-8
CASSLEAGLLPYEQYF
TGTGCCAGCAGCTTAGAGGCAGGACTTCTACCCTACGAGCAGTACTTC
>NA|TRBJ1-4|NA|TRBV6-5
CASSRNGQFNEKLFF
TGTGCCAGCAGTAGAAACGGACAGTTTAATGAAAAACTGTTTTTT
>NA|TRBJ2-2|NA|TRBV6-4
CASSVQGSTGELFF
TGTGCCAGCAGTGTTCAGGGGTCGACCGGGGAGCTGTTTTTT
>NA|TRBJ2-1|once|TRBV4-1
CASSQGISSYNEQFF
TGCGCCAGCAGCCAAGGAATCAGCTCCTACAATGAGCAGTTCTTC
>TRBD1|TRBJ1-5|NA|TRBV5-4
CASSLGTGTDNQPQHF
TGTGCCAGCAGCTTGGGAACCGGGACAGACAATCAGCCCCAGCATTTT
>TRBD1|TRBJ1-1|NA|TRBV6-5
CASSYPTGQGAEAFF
TGTGCCAGCAGTTATCCGACGGGACAGGGGGCGGAAGCTTTCTTT
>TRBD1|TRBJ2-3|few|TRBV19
CATEQGAGDTQYF
TGTGCCACGGAACAGGGGGCTGGAGATACGCAGTATTTT
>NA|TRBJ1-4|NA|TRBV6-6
CASTTSGGNEKLFF
TGTGCCAGCACTACGTCCGGGGGTAATGAAAAACTGTTTTTT
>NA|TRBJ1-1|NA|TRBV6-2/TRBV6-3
CASSNGVEAFF
TGTGCCAGCAGTAACGGAGTTGAAGCTTTCTTT